Included here is one T cell receptor (beta chain) sequence, with context. Its specificity is unknown. CD4+ naive, central memory, regulatory and stem cell-like memory subsets were isolated by sorting on CD45RO/CCR7/CD25/CD127/CD95/CD27. V lost 4 bases, J lost 5 bases, and 15 bases stayed unmatched. The germline V gene has CDR1 SGHRS and CDR2 YFSETQ. The CDR3 runs to 17 residues. These data originate in a study of beta chain features in type 1 diabetes. General observations from the study: cDNA sequencing could over-represent cells with high TCR expression.

The isolated RNA, all of it, was reverse transcribed, so expressed TCRB transcripts were what got sequenced. Sequencing was performed with immunoSEQ multiplex PCR; in TCRdb, only in-frame clones are kept and a portion is missing. The repertoire holds a few hundred thousand clones, with 9.5% to 11% as singletons. Sequences were obtained from naive CD4+ T cells from blood. The chain employs TRBV5-1 and TRBJ2-3, with 8 bases that match TRBD1. This TCR came from a woman in her 30s in good health. This CDR3 is CASSGNSDREIGDTQYF. CDR3 nucleotide sequence: TGCGCCAGCAGCGGGAACTCGGACAGGGAGATAGGAGATACGCAGTATTTT.